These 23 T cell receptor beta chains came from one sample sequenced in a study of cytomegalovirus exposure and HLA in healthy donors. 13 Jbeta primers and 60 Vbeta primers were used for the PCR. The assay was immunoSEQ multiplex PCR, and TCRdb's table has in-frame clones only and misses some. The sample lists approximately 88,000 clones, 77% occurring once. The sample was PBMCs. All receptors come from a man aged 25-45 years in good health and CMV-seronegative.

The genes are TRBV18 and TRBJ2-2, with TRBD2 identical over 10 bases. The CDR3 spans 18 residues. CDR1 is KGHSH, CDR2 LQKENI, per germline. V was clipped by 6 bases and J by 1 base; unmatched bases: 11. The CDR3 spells CASSLVAGGALNTGELFF. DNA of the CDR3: TGTGCCAGCTCGCTTGTAGCGGGAGGAGCTCTGAACACCGGGGAGCTGTTTTTT.

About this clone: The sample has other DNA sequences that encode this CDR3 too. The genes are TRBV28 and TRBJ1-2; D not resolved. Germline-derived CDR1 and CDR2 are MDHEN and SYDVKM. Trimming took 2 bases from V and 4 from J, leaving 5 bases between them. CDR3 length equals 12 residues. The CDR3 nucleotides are TGTGCCAGCAGTTTAAACAGCTATGGCTACACCTTC. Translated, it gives CASSLNSYGYTF.

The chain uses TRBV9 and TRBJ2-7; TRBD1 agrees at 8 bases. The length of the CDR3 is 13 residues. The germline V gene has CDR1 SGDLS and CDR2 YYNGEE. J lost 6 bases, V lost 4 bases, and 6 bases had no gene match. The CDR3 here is CASSLQGGAEQYF. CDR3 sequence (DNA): TGTGCCAGCAGCTTACAGGGGGGAGCCGAGCAGTACTTC.

The CDR3 protein is CASSLSGTDTQYF. The DNA for the CDR3 is TGTGCCAGCAGCTTGTCAGGCACAGATACGCAGTATTTT. The genes are TRBV7-2 and TRBJ2-3; the D is unclear. V dropped 3 bases and J dropped 1 base, with 5 bases sitting between them. This CDR3 region has 13 residues. Germline-derived CDR1 and CDR2 are SGHTA and FQGNSA.

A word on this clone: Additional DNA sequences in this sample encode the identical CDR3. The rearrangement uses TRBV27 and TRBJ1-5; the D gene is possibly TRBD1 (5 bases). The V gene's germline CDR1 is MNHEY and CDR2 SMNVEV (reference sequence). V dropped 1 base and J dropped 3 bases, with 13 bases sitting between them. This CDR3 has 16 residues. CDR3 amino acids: CASSLYSGLINQPQHF. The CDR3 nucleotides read TGTGCCAGCAGTTTATATTCAGGGTTGATCAATCAGCCCCAGCATTTT.

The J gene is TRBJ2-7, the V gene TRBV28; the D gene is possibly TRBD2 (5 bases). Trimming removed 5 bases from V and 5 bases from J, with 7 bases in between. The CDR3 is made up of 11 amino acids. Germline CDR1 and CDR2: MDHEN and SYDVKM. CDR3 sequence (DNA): TGTGCCAGCAGTCTCGGGGACGAGCAGTACTTC. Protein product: CASSLGDEQYF.

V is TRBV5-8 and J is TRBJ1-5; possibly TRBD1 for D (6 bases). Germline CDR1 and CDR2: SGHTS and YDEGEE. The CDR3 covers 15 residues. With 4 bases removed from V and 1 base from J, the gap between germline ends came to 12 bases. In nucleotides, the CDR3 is TGTGCCAGCAGCAAAGGAACAGGGAGCAATCAGCCCCAGCATTTT. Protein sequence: CASSKGTGSNQPQHF.

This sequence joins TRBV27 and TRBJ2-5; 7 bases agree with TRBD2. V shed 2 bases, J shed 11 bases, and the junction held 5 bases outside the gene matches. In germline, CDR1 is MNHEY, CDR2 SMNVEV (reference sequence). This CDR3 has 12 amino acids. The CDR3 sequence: CASSLEGREQYF. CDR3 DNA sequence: TGTGCCAGCAGTTTAGAGGGGCGGGAGCAGTACTTC.

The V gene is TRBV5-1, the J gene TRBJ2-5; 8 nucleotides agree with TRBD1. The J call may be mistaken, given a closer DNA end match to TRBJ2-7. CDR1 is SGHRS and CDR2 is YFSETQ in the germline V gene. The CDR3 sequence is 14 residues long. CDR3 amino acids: CASSLVDRGYEQYF. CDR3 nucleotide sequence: TGCGCCAGCAGCTTGGTTGACAGGGGTTACGAGCAGTACTTC.

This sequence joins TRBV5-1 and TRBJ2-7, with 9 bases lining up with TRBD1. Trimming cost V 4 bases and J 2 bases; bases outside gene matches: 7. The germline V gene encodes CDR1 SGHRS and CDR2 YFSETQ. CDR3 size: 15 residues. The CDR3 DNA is TGCGCCAGCAGCCTAGGACAGGGGTATACCTACGAGCAGTACTTC. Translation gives CASSLGQGYTYEQYF.

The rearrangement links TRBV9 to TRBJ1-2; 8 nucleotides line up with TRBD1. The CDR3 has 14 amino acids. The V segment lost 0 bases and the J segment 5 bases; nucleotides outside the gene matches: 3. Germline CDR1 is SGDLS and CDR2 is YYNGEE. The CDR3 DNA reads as TGTGCCAGCAGCGTAGGGACAGGGAAGTATGGCTACACCTTC. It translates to CASSVGTGKYGYTF. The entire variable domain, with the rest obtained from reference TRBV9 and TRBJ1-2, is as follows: DSGVTQTPKHLITATGQRVTLRCSPRSGDLSVYWYQQSLDQGLQFLIQYYNGEERAKGNILERFSAQQFPDLHSELNLSSLELGDSALYFCASSVGTGKYGYTFGSGTRLTVV.

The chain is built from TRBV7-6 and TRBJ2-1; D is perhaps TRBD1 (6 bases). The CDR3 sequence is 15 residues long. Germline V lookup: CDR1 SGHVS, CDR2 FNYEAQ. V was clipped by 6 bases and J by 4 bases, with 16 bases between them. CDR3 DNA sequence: TGTGCCAGCAGTTATAACCGGGACATATACAATGAGCAGTTCTTC. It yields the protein CASSYNRDIYNEQFF. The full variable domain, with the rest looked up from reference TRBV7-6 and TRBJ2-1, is GAGVSQSPRYKVTKRGQDVALRCDPISGHVSLYWYRQALGQGPEFLTYFNYEAQQDKSGLPNDRFSAERPEGSISTLTIQRTEQRDSAMYRCASSYNRDIYNEQFFGPGTRLTVL.

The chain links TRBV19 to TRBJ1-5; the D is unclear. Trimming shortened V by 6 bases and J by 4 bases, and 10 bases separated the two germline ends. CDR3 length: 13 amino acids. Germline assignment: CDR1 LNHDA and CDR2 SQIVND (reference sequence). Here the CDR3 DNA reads TGTGCCAGTAGCCCTTCCCTGAATCAGCCCCAGCATTTT. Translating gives CASSPSLNQPQHF.

The CDR3 is CASSFRQDSPNEQFF. In DNA, the CDR3 is TGTGCCAGCAGCTTTAGACAGGATTCCCCCAATGAGCAGTTCTTC. The chain is built from TRBV7-9 and TRBJ2-1; possibly TRBD1 for D (6 bases). The CDR3 loop spans 15 amino acids. Germline V CDR1 and CDR2: SEHNR, FQNEAQ (reference sequence). V lost 3 bases and J lost 6, with 15 bases in between.

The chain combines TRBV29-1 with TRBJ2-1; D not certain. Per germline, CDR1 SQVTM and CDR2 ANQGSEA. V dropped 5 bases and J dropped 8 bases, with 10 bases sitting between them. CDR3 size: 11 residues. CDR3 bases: TGCAGCGTTCAGAAGATGGATGAGCAGTTCTTC. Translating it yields CSVQKMDEQFF.

The CDR3 loop is CASSSRDSYMNTEAFF. As DNA, the CDR3 is TGTGCCAGCAGCTCACGGGACAGCTATATGAACACTGAAGCTTTCTTT. The rearrangement uses TRBV2 and TRBJ1-1; 7 bases agree with TRBD1. CDR1 is SNHLY, CDR2 FYNNEI, per germline. The length of the CDR3 is 16 residues. V was pared by 6 bases and J by 0 bases, with 10 bases of the junction left unmatched.

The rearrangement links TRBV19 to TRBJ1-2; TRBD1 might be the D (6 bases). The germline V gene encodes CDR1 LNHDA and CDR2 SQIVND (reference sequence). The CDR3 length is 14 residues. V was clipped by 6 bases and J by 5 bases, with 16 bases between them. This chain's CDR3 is CASSDLGGVYGYTF. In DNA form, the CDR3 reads TGTGCCAGTAGCGACTTAGGGGGGGTTTATGGCTACACCTTC.

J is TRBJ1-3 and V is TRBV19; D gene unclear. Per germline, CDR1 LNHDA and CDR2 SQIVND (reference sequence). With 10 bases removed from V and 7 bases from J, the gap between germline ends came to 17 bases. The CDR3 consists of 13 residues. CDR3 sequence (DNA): TGTGCCACCCTACCCACTGCTCGGAACACCATATATTTT. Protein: CATLPTARNTIYF.

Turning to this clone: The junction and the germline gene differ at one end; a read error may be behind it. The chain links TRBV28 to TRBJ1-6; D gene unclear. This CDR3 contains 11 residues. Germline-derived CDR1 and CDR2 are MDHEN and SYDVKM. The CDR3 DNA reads TGTGCCAGCAGCTCGGGGTCACTCCTCCACTTT. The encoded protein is CASSSGSLLHF.

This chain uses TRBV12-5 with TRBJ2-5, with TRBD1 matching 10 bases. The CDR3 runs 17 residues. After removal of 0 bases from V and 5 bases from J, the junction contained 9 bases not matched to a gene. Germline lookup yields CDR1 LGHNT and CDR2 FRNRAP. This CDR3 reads CASGLVPGQGTGETQYF. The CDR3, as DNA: TGTGCTAGTGGTTTGGTCCCGGGACAGGGGACGGGGGAGACCCAGTACTTC.

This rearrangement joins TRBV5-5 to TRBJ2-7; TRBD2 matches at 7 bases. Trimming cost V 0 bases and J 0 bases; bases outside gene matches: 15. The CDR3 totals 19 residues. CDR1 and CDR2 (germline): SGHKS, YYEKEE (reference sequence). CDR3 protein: CASSLALGGSFGGSYEQYF. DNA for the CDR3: TGTGCCAGCAGCTTGGCTTTGGGCGGGAGTTTTGGGGGCTCCTACGAGCAGTACTTC.

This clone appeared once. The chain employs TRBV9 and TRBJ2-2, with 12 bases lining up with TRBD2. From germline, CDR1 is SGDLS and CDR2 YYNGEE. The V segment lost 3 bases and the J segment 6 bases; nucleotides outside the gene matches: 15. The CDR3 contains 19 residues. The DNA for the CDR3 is TGTGCCAGCAGCGAGGGAGATGTAAGACTAGCGGGAGACTCCGGGGAGCTGTTTTTT. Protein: CASSEGDVRLAGDSGELFF.

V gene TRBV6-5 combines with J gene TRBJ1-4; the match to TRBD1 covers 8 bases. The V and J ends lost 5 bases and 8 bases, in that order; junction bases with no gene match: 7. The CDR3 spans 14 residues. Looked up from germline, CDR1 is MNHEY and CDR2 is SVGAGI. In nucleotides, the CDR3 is TGTGCCAGCAGTAACCGACAGGGGCGGGAAAAACTGTTTTTT. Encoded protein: CASSNRQGREKLFF.